This T cell receptor (beta chain) was sequenced in a study of T cells after yellow fever vaccination. Study-level results: Contamination by abundant bulk-population clonotypes could be present in FACS-sorted repertoires. Though weaker, the secondary response peaked faster, on day 5 versus 15. Reappearing after the booster were most of the clones from primary vaccination (roughly 95% CD4, approximately 85% CD8).

The CDR3 sequence is 13 residues long. Germline assignment: CDR1 SEHNR and CDR2 FQNEAQ (reference sequence). Trimming removed 5 bases from V and 4 bases from J, with 8 bases in between. This clonotype has ten or more counts. The antigen remains undetermined. Template switching by 5'RACE produced TCR cDNA, adding a universal primer site and UMIs. TCRdb recomputed calls from the 5' RACE reads with MiXCR, one row per CDR3 protein. Of some 120,000 distinct CDR3 sequences in the sample, under 9% were seen once. This receptor was taken from a man younger than 35 who received the YFV17D yellow fever vaccine. The material was CD8+ T cells sorted from PBMCs, obtained on the day of the yellow fever booster vaccination. The chain couples TRBV7-9 to TRBJ2-2; perhaps TRBD2 as D (5 bases). In DNA form, the CDR3 reads TGTGCCAGCAGCCTCGGAGGCACCGGGGAGCTGTTTTTT. The encoded protein is CASSLGGTGELFF.